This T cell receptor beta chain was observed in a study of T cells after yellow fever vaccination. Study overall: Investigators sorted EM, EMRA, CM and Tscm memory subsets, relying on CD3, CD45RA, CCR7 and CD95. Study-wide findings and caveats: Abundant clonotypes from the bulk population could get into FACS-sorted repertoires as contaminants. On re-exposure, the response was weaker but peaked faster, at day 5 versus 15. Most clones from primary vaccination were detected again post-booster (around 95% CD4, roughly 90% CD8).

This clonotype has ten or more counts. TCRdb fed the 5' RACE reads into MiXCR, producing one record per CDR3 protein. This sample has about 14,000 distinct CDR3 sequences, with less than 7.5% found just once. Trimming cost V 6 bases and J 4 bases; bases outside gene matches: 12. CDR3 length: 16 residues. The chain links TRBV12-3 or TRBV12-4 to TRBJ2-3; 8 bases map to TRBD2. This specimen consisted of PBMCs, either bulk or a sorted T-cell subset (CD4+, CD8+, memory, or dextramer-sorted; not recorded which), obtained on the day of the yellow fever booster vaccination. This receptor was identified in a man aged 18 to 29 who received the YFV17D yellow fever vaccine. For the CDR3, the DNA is TGTGCCAGCAGCCCTTGGGGTAGCGGGGCCTCAGATACGCAGTATTTT. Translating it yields CASSPWGSGASDTQYF.